The text below deals with one T cell receptor (beta chain). What this receptor recognizes is not known. Base qualities were left out, and no much larger clone turns up one base away. Separate from the approximately 670-subject first cohort, the validation cohort of over 90 subjects was the group to which the donors belonged. Library creation used the immunoSEQ multiplex PCR assay. For the original study's pipeline: A statistical classification framework was developed to diagnose cytomegalovirus status using the catalog of TCR beta chain sequences. Held by TCRdb, this immuneACCESS table contains in-frame sequences only and omits some clones. Under half of the omission traces to an unresolved V gene where checked; the cause of the rest is unknown. That table furnishes V, J and clone size, whereas the DNA furnished D and trimming. This sample comprises over 90,000 clones, about 95% of them detected only once. The ten largest clonotypes hold 0.89% of the sample.

This sample was taken from a study of cytomegalovirus exposure and HLA in healthy donors (TCRdb year 2017). About the investigation overall: A later analysis indicated that the 95 to 150 validation repertoires were generated on the platform also employed for the 700 or so repertoires of the first cohort. A separate validation cohort of about 110 different subjects was used in addition to the approximately 670-subject first cohort. The study aimed to test whether signatures of past pathogen exposure could be identified by cataloging public T cell receptors. The study combined high-throughput TCR immunosequencing, statistical association of individual TCRs with disease status, and machine learning to predict cytomegalovirus infection status.

Summary of the overall study and its limitations: Subsequent analysis determined that TCRs grouped into clusters in the first cohort also showed a tendency toward co-occurrence across the 90 to 150 validation repertoires, and 94% of cluster scores exceeded 0. The study gave a list of more than 150 TCR beta chains associated with cytomegalovirus. While some public TCRs were present in many individuals, most TCR sequences turned up only very rarely across donors. It was suggested by the authors that the approach could potentially be generalized to other disease states and immunological phenotypes. A later analysis had no HLA typing for the validation cohort, so co-occurrence there was scored across all 120 or so repertoires. In both the original and validation cohorts, the classifier was reported to diagnose cytomegalovirus status with high specificity and sensitivity. In vitro tests confirmed that a few of the cytomegalovirus-associated TCR beta chains recognize cytomegalovirus antigens.

This TCR derives from a woman between 18 and 30 years old in good health and CMV-seronegative. The sample comprised PBMCs.

The CDR3 has the sequence CASSEGSAGAVDTQYF. The DNA sequence is as follows: TGCGCCAGCAGTGAGGGTTCTGCGGGAGCGGTAGATACGCAGTATTTT. This chain is built from TRBV10-1 and TRBJ2-3, with TRBD2 identical over 7 junction bases. CDR1 and CDR2, per the germline V gene (reference sequence), are WNHNN and SYGVQD. Ends trimmed: V by 2 bases, J by 5 bases; bases unmatched to a gene: 10. The CDR3 covers 16 residues, taking in both the cysteine and the phenylalanine. Just CDR3 DNA is preserved here, 48 bases in frame from base 1.